This T cell receptor beta chain was recorded in a study of cytomegalovirus exposure and HLA in healthy donors. Study information: When roughly 420 donors were genotyped, about 86% of them were found to fall in the Caucasian-associated ancestry cluster. General study points: Later, an analysis found that common viral pathogens appeared to be linked with several of the most significant clusters.

The germline V gene has CDR1 MNHEY and CDR2 SMNVEV (reference sequence). V lost 3 bases and J lost 6; bases outside the gene matches: 8. This CDR3 has 16 residues. Amplification used 60 Vbeta primers and 13 Jbeta primers. Clones were sequenced by immunoSEQ multiplex PCR, and TCRdb holds only the in-frame ones, with some missing. This table has over 150,000 clones, roughly 84% appearing once. Though probably carrying unrecorded immune exposures, donors were nominally healthy at sampling. A remark on this clone: What it binds is unknown.

This chain links TRBV27 with TRBJ2-3; 11 positions agree with TRBD2. Sequences were obtained from PBMCs. The TCR originated in a boy between 2 and 10 years old in good health and CMV-seronegative. The CDR3: CASSFLTSGTADTQYF. CDR3 DNA: TGTGCCAGCAGTTTCCTGACTAGCGGGACCGCGGATACGCAGTATTTT.